This entry features one T cell receptor (beta chain) sequence. Looked up from germline, CDR1 is SGHRS and CDR2 is YFSETQ. The CDR3 sequence is 14 residues long. V shed 4 bases, J shed 6 bases, and the junction held 9 bases outside the gene matches. In the study's own analysis: From reference gene primer amplification, estimates of nucleated cell counts were derived. Profiling relied on immunoSEQ multiplex PCR, and the TCRdb table lists in-frame clones only, not all of them. V and J calls and clone size are copied from that table; D and trimming were computed from the DNA. The repertoire holds 200,000 to 250,000 clones, with more than 65% as singletons. This specimen belongs to a study of blood T cell repertoires in COVID-19. Study-level information: Some COVID-19 samples were acute and others convalescent; all came from the United States, Italy and Spain. PBMCs, B-cell-depleted T cells, or T cells were the source of the cDNA or gDNA that made up the material.

What was sequenced was peripheral blood. The chain carries TRBV5-1 and TRBJ1-1; 7 bases match TRBD1. The sequence derives from a woman aged 40 to 55 with active or convalescent COVID-19. CDR3: CASSRAGTEAEAFF. The CDR3, as DNA: TGCGCCAGCAGCCGAGCCGGGACAGAAGCTGAAGCTTTCTTT.